This T cell receptor (beta chain) appears in the sequencing data of a study of identical twins. Points from the study as a whole: Modelling approaches yielded underestimates of out-of-frame TCR alpha sharing between monozygotic twins.

In this sample, this clonotype turned up a few times. Its antigen is unknown. TCRdb reprocessed the 5' RACE reads via MiXCR and lists one record per CDR3 protein. The table records around 500,000 distinct CDR3 sequences, 12% to 15% of them present only once. A further study also used this sample, focusing on yellow fever vaccine responses in identical twins.

The sample taken for sequencing was CD4+ T cells sorted from blood. The clonotype originates from a woman aged 18 to 35 in good health.

The CDR3 here is CASSLEPPDNSPLHF. CDR3 nucleotide sequence: TGTGCCAGCAGCTTAGAACCCCCCGATAATTCACCCCTCCACTTT. The rearrangement links TRBV7-9 to TRBJ1-6; D not certain. The V gene's germline CDR1 is SEHNR and CDR2 FQNEAQ (reference sequence). The V end lost 1 base, the J end lost 5 bases, and 9 bases lay between the germline ends. There are 15 residues in the CDR3.